Sequencing of this T cell receptor beta chain was carried out in a study of T cells in Graves' hyperthyroidism and ophthalmopathy. This clonotype occurred many times. Germline assignment: CDR1 GTSNPN and CDR2 SVGIG (reference sequence). The V end lost 8 bases, the J end lost 0 bases, and 13 bases lay between the germline ends. This CDR3 has 13 residues. TCR beta CDR3 regions were amplified from RNA. The HTBI primer set served for first-round RT-PCR of the TCR CDR3. One entry per CDR3 protein, called by TCRdb with MiXCR from the multiplex PCR reads. Of approximately 620,000 distinct CDR3 sequences in the sample, 14% were seen once.

The J gene is TRBJ1-1, the V gene TRBV30; D gene uncertain. The sequencing input was blood. This receptor was obtained from a woman aged 30 to 39 with Graves' hyperthyroidism that later progressed to Graves' ophthalmopathy. The CDR3 nucleotides are TGTGCCGCCCGAACTTTATTGAACACTGAAGCTTTCTTT. Translating it yields CAARTLLNTEAFF. Based on the CDR3 plus reference TRBV30 and TRBJ1-1, the full variable domain is SQTIHQWPATLVQPVGSPLSLECTVEGTSNPNLYWYRQAAGRGLQLLFYSVGIGQISSEVPQNLSASRPQDRQFILSSKKLLLSDSGFYLCAARTLLNTEAFFGQGTRLTVV.